This entry is about one TCR beta chain. This record comes from a study of cytomegalovirus exposure and HLA in healthy donors. This PCR relied on a set of 60 Vbeta primers and 13 Jbeta primers. Sequencing was performed with immunoSEQ multiplex PCR; in TCRdb, only in-frame clones are kept and a portion is missing. This table has some 130,000 clones, around 70% appearing once. The sample comprised PBMCs. The sequence was obtained from a man younger than 40 in good health and CMV-seropositive.

CDR3 coding DNA: TGTGCCAGCAGCTTAGGGCGACAGTTAGTACAAGAGACCCAGTACTTC. It codes for CASSLGRQLVQETQYF. V is TRBV7-9 and J is TRBJ2-5; possibly TRBD1 for D (5 bases). Trimming took off 1 base at V and 2 bases at J, with 14 bases between the two ends. This CDR3 has 16 residues. Germline V lookup: CDR1 SEHNR, CDR2 FQNEAQ (reference sequence).